This T cell receptor beta chain derives from a study of blood T cells in healthy people across ages. Notes on the study in general: Long-lived donors exceeded aged donors in naive CD4+ cells and diversity.

A word on this clonotype: No antigen is known for it.

The length of the CDR3 is 13 residues. Germline CDR1 is DFQATT and CDR2 is SNEGSKA (reference sequence). Trimming cost V 6 bases and J 4 bases; bases outside gene matches: 7. Sample-barcoded 5' priming and a J-beta primer mix drove a second PCR of about 6 to 12 cycles. TCRdb ran MiXCR on the 5' RACE reads and lists one entry per CDR3 protein. The data hold some 850,000 distinct CDR3 sequences, with 20% to 30% observed a single time. The same sample was also studied in work on T cells of mothers and their children. That paper states: All donors were healthy and Caucasian; they were a few mothers and their six children. Within related and unrelated pairs, thymic selection shapes TCR recombination output in a similar way. Detection of persistent microchimeric T cell clones did not occur.

Sequences were obtained from blood. V usage is TRBV20-1 and J usage is TRBJ1-1, with 8 positions matching TRBD1. The sequence came from a boy aged 5-17 years in good health. The chain's CDR3 is CSATRDRSTEAFF. In DNA, the CDR3 is TGCAGTGCAACCCGGGACAGGTCCACTGAAGCTTTCTTT.